The 9 T cell receptor beta chains below come from one sample, sequenced in a study of cytomegalovirus exposure and HLA in healthy donors. Amplification used 60 Vbeta primers and 13 Jbeta primers. The table came from immunoSEQ multiplex PCR; TCRdb's copy has only in-frame clones and leaves some out. The table shows about 98,000 clones, with 80% to 90% occurring only once. The sample was PBMCs. Source of these receptors: a man in his forties in good health and CMV-seronegative.

The chain joins TRBV28 to TRBJ1-1, with D maybe TRBD1 (5 bases). Trimming removed 7 bases at V and 4 bases at J, with 13 bases between. The CDR3 sequence is 13 residues long. The germline V gene encodes CDR1 MDHEN and CDR2 SYDVKM. CDR3 amino acids: CASTTLGPTEAFF. CDR3 bases: TGTGCCAGCACTACTTTGGGGCCCACTGAAGCTTTCTTT.

This chain uses TRBV2 with TRBJ2-5, with D maybe TRBD2 (6 bases). This CDR3 has 12 residues. The V end lost 9 bases, the J end lost 11 bases, and 19 bases lay between the germline ends. Germline assignment: CDR1 SNHLY and CDR2 FYNNEI. CDR3 amino acids: CASTDRLREQYF. The CDR3 coding sequence is TGTGCCAGTACGGACCGCTTACGGGAGCAGTACTTC.

This chain connects TRBV2 to TRBJ2-7, with 8 bases matching TRBD1. CDR1 SNHLY and CDR2 FYNNEI come from the germline V gene. The CDR3 runs to 13 residues. The ends lost 7 bases at V and 5 bases at J; junction bases unmatched: 7. The CDR3 loop reads CASNQGAVNEQYF. CDR3 coding DNA: TGTGCCAGCAACCAGGGGGCTGTCAACGAGCAGTACTTC.

The gene calls are TRBV9 and TRBJ1-2, with TRBD1 identical over 9 bases. This CDR3 region has 15 residues. CDR1 and CDR2 from the germline V gene are SGDLS and YYNGEE. V lost 4 bases, J lost 4 bases, and 8 bases stayed unmatched. CDR3 sequence reads: CASSPRTGASYGYTF. CDR3 DNA sequence: TGTGCCAGCAGCCCTCGGACAGGGGCAAGCTATGGCTACACCTTC.

The chain carries TRBV11-2 and TRBJ1-4; 8 bases map to TRBD1. V shed 4 bases, J shed 2 bases, and the junction held 6 bases outside the gene matches. This CDR3 is built from 16 residues. Germline V gene sequence: CDR1 SGHAT, CDR2 FQNNGV. The CDR3 is CASSSRTGITNEKLFF. For the CDR3, the DNA is TGTGCCAGCAGCTCCCGGACAGGGATCACTAATGAAAAACTGTTTTTT.

This chain joins TRBV5-4 and TRBJ1-4; 8 nucleotides agree with TRBD1. The CDR3 covers 16 residues. Per germline, CDR1 SGHNT and CDR2 YYREEE (reference sequence). The trim removed 2 bases at V and 3 bases at J, leaving 6 bases unmatched. Here the CDR3 reads CASSFGQGAANEKLFF. In nucleotides, the CDR3 is TGTGCCAGCAGCTTCGGTCAGGGGGCTGCTAATGAAAAACTGTTTTTT. Together with reference TRBV5-4 and TRBJ1-4, the CDR3 gives the full variable domain: ETGVTQSPTHLIKTRGQQVTLRCSSQSGHNTVSWYQQALGQGPQFIFQYYREEENGRGNFPPRFSGLQFPNYSSELNVNALELDDSALYLCASSFGQGAANEKLFFGSGTQLSVL.

The chain is built from TRBV4-1 and TRBJ2-7, with TRBD2 matching over 9 bases. The V gene end was trimmed by 1 base and the J gene end by 5 bases; junction bases not matched to a gene: 12. Germline V gene lookup returns CDR1 MGHRA and CDR2 YSYEKL. The CDR3 covers 17 residues. The CDR3 sequence: CASSQGSLAGTQNEQYF. As DNA, the CDR3 is TGCGCCAGCAGCCAAGGGTCTCTAGCGGGAACACAGAACGAGCAGTACTTC.

The chain combines TRBV5-4 with TRBJ1-2; D is undetermined. The germline V gene has CDR1 SGHNT and CDR2 YYREEE (reference sequence). There are 13 residues in the CDR3. V lost 0 bases and J lost 8, with 11 bases in between. Here the CDR3 DNA reads TGTGCCAGCAGCTTGGCCGCGGCGTCAGGCTACACCTTC. Residues: CASSLAAASGYTF.

CDR3 amino acids: CASSRQVTEKLFF. The CDR3 DNA sequence: TGTGCCAGTAGTCGACAGGTTACAGAAAAACTGTTTTTT. The chain links TRBV19 to TRBJ1-4; perhaps TRBD1 as D (6 bases). Trimming cost V 5 bases and J 8 bases, with 12 bases left between them. This CDR3 is built from 13 residues. The germline CDR1 and CDR2 sequences are LNHDA and SQIVND (reference sequence).